A few counts support the clone carrying this T cell receptor (beta chain). Its antigen is unknown. The sample belongs to a study of T cell repertoires in cytomegalovirus infection. Study at large: In the study, CMV epitopes included recently identified HLA-C-restricted and well-studied HLA-B-restricted ones.

Trimming took 7 bases from V and 2 from J; bases not matched to a gene: 5. The CDR3 loop spans 13 amino acids. Germline-derived CDR1 and CDR2 are SGHVS and FQNEAQ. Using its own MiXCR run on the reads, TCRdb lists one record per CDR3 protein. The sample lists roughly 69,000 distinct CDR3 sequences, just over 20% occurring once. Sequenced here: CD8+ T cells from cultured PBMCs, sampled from culture after CMV antigen stimulation. The TCR was taken from a human donor in good health (CMV status not recorded). Some clones in this sample may be carry-over from other donors' samples. The rearrangement links TRBV7-8 to TRBJ2-7; 7 bases line up with TRBD1. For the CDR3, the DNA is TGTGCCAGCACCCACAGGGGCGCCTACGAGCAGTACTTC. As protein: CASTHRGAYEQYF.